The 7 T cell receptor beta chains below come from one sample, sequenced in a study of shared clonotypes between healthy human individuals. The table came from immunoSEQ multiplex PCR; TCRdb's copy has only in-frame clones and leaves some out. The sample records some 2,500,000 clones, just under 95% being singletons. The specimen was naive CD4+ T cells from PBMCs. Subset noted: CD45RA+ positively selected. Receptors originate from a man between 18 and 29 years old in good health. Some clones in this sample may be carry-over from other donors' samples.

The gene calls are TRBV15 and TRBJ2-3; D is unclear. The CDR3 is 17 amino acids. The germline gives CDR1 LNHNV, CDR2 YYDKDF (reference sequence). V lost 0 bases to trimming and J lost 6 bases, with 19 bases between them. The CDR3 here is CATSRDRKRYGADTQYF. The DNA of the CDR3 is TGTGCCACCAGCAGAGATAGGAAGCGATATGGCGCCGATACGCAGTATTTT.

The genes are TRBV19 and TRBJ1-1; 10 bases map to TRBD1. J lost 1 base, V lost 5 bases, and 7 bases had no gene match. Germline lookup yields CDR1 LNHDA and CDR2 SQIVND (reference sequence). CDR3 length: 16 residues. DNA for the CDR3: TGTGCCAGTAGTTTGACAGGGGGCATTAGGAACACTGAAGCTTTCTTT. This translates into CASSLTGGIRNTEAFF.

This clone occurred once. V is TRBV27 and J is TRBJ1-1; TRBD1 is a possible D gene (6 bases). CDR1 and CDR2 from the germline V gene are MNHEY and SMNVEV (reference sequence). V dropped 8 bases and J dropped 2 bases, with 27 bases sitting between them. The CDR3 has 18 residues. The CDR3 DNA sequence: TGTGCCAGCCCTTCCACCGGGACAACCCCCTTATCAAACACTGAAGCTTTCTTT. Protein: CASPSTGTTPLSNTEAFF.

The V gene is TRBV30, the J gene TRBJ2-2; D call uncertain. CDR3 length: 13 amino acids. The germline V gene has CDR1 GTSNPN and CDR2 SVGIG (reference sequence). V was trimmed by 2 bases and J by 6 bases, leaving 10 bases between them. CDR3 amino acids: CAWSRYWSGELFF. The CDR3 nucleotides read TGTGCCTGGAGTCGGTATTGGTCCGGGGAGCTGTTTTTT.

The chain couples TRBV5-1 to TRBJ2-5, with a weak D call TRBD1 (6 bases). Germline-derived CDR1 and CDR2 are SGHRS and YFSETQ. V gave up 4 bases and J gave up 5 bases, with 15 bases separating them. This CDR3 is 14 amino acids long. This CDR3 reads CASSRTGHRETQYF. CDR3 bases: TGCGCCAGCAGCCGGACGGGACATAGGGAGACCCAGTACTTC.

The CDR3 coding sequence is TGTGCCAGCAGCTTTTTGGGGAACACCGGGGAGCTGTTTTTT. Residues: CASSFLGNTGELFF. This sequence joins TRBV7-6 and TRBJ2-2; the D is unclear. The CDR3 loop spans 14 amino acids. Germline CDR1 is SGHVS and CDR2 is FNYEAQ. V was trimmed by 3 bases and J by 1 base, leaving 6 bases between them.

V gene TRBV7-9 combines with J gene TRBJ2-3; maybe TRBD2 (6 bases). V was trimmed by 5 bases and J by 2 bases, leaving 20 bases between them. Per the germline V gene, CDR1 is SEHNR and CDR2 is FQNEAQ (reference sequence). CDR3 length: 17 residues. The CDR3 loop reads CASSRLWGVQITDTQYF. In DNA form, the CDR3 reads TGTGCCAGCAGCCGTCTGTGGGGGGTCCAAATCACAGATACGCAGTATTTT.